The TCR beta chain under discussion was sequenced for a study of PD-1 blockade in classical Hodgkin lymphoma. At the level of the study: Each patient was given nivolumab 3 mg/kg through a vein every 2 weeks.

This table comes from immunoSEQ multiplex PCR, and its TCRdb copy is limited to in-frame clones, with some not included. Of around 60,000 clones in the sample, more than 80% are singletons; the top ten hold around 8%. General study results and limits: Healthy donors were reported to have higher baseline TCR diversity than newly diagnosed patients. Before treatment, complete responders showed about the same diversity as newly diagnosed patients. CD4+ but not CD8+ TCR diversity rose significantly by C4D1.

Time point denoted: cycle 4 day 1 (C4D1), after 6 weeks of nivolumab. Each patient experienced a relapse that followed autologous stem cell transplantation, and brentuximab vedotin exposure varied. A remark on this clone: What it binds is unknown. The junction and the germline gene differ at one end; a read error may be behind it.

The sequence was collected from a human donor with classical Hodgkin lymphoma. The material sequenced was peripheral blood mononuclear cells (PBMCs), taken before the fourth cycle of nivolumab.

CDR3 amino acids: CASSLAPTGTSGSWHF. For the CDR3, the DNA is TGTGCCAGCAGCTTAGCCCCCACCGGGACTAGCGGGAGTTGGCACTTC. V is TRBV7-9 and J is TRBJ2-7; 14 bases are a match to TRBD2. This CDR3 has 16 residues. CDR1 is SEHNR, CDR2 FQNEAQ, per germline (reference sequence). The full variable domain, with the rest looked up from reference TRBV7-9 and TRBJ2-7, is DTGVSQNPRHKITKRGQNVTFRCDPISEHNRLYWYRQTLGQGPEFLTYFQNEAQLEKSRLLSDRFSAERPKGSFSTLEIQRTEQGDSAMYLCASSLAPTGTSGSWHFGPGTRLTVT.